The rows below give T cell receptor beta chains drawn from one sample of a study of T cell responses to AZD1222 COVID-19 vaccine. Profiled with immunoSEQ multiplex PCR; TCRdb holds only in-frame clones, not every one. The table lists about 92,000 clones, 88% of them singletons. The sample was peripheral blood, taken on day 0 of AZD1222 vaccination. The receptors were gathered from an adult in good health. The CDR3 runs from the conserved cysteine through the conserved F or W. D genes are given only for firm matches. Clone sizes are given selectively: once, few, many, or a class where the clone is expanded.

j_call	clone_size	d_call	v_call	cdr3_length	cdr3_aa	cdr3_nt
TRBJ1-1	-	-	TRBV28	16	CASSLIILPVNTEAFF	TGTGCCAGCAGTTTAATTATTCTTCCAGTGAACACTGAAGCTTTCTTT
TRBJ1-6	-	-	TRBV27	16	CASTKGSRSYNSPLHF	TGTGCCAGCACCAAAGGCAGCCGCTCCTATAATTCACCCCTCCACTTT
TRBJ1-2	-	TRBD1	TRBV4-3	16	CASSQARQGSAYGYTF	TGCGCCAGCAGCCAAGCAAGACAGGGGAGCGCCTATGGCTACACCTTC
TRBJ2-1	-	TRBD2	TRBV7-6	18	CASSQERGSGSIYNEQFF	TGTGCCAGCAGCCAAGAGAGGGGTAGCGGGAGCATCTACAATGAGCAGTTCTTC
TRBJ2-3	-	-	TRBV11-2	15	CASSLGAKTYDTQYF	TGTGCCAGCAGCTTAGGGGCAAAGACATACGATACGCAGTATTTT
TRBJ2-7	-	TRBD2	TRBV11-2	19	CASSHTRPWTSGRSYEQYF	TGTGCCAGCAGTCATACGAGGCCCTGGACTAGCGGGCGGTCCTACGAGCAGTACTTC
TRBJ1-5	-	-	TRBV10-3	15	CAISAGGDGNQPQHF	TGTGCCATCAGCGCCGGGGGCGACGGCAATCAGCCCCAGCATTTT
TRBJ2-5	-	TRBD1	TRBV27	14	CASSPQGVGETQYF	TGTGCCAGCAGCCCACAGGGGGTCGGAGAGACCCAGTACTTC
TRBJ2-1	-	TRBD2	TRBV7-2	16	CASSPSGLAYNNEQFF	TGTGCCAGCAGCCCCTCGGGACTAGCGTATAACAATGAGCAGTTCTTC
TRBJ1-2	-	-	TRBV7-8	14	CASSLDQGANGYTF	TGTGCCAGCAGCTTAGACCAGGGTGCGAATGGCTACACCTTC
TRBJ1-5	-	TRBD1	TRBV19	16	CASTGTGGAGNQPQHF	TGTGCCAGTACCGGGACAGGGGGCGCGGGCAATCAGCCCCAGCATTTT
TRBJ2-3	once	-	TRBV24-1	13	CAIRSPATDTQYF	TGTGCCATACGGAGCCCGGCCACAGATACGCAGTATTTT
TRBJ1-2	-	-	TRBV10-3	13	CAISEKQNYGYTF	TGTGCCATCAGTGAGAAACAGAACTATGGCTACACCTTC
TRBJ1-5	-	-	TRBV10-2	13	CASSEISNQPQHF	TGCGCCAGCAGTGAGATCAGCAATCAGCCCCAGCATTTT
TRBJ2-1	-	TRBD1	TRBV11-1	13	CASSLGTVNEQFF	TGTGCCAGCAGCCTTGGGACAGTCAATGAGCAGTTCTTC
TRBJ1-5	-	-	TRBV19	17	CASSGRDPTYSNQPQHF	TGTGCCAGTAGTGGTAGGGACCCAACCTATAGCAATCAGCCCCAGCATTTT
TRBJ1-2	-	-	TRBV28	12	CASSFDGYGYTF	TGTGCCAGCAGTTTCGACGGCTATGGCTACACCTTC
TRBJ2-1	-	TRBD2	TRBV11-3	15	CASSLGSGGPNEQFF	TGTGCCAGCAGCTTAGGTTCGGGAGGGCCTAATGAGCAGTTCTTC
TRBJ1-2	once	-	TRBV27	13	CASSFSGLGGYTF	TGTGCCAGCAGTTTTTCAGGGTTGGGGGGCTACACCTTC
TRBJ1-2	-	-	TRBV14	15	CASRPLSGHQFGYTF	TGTGCCAGCAGGCCGCTGTCGGGACATCAGTTTGGCTACACCTTC
TRBJ2-1	-	-	TRBV7-9	13	CASSPRDYNEQFF	TGTGCCAGCAGCCCCAGAGACTACAATGAGCAGTTCTTC
TRBJ2-2	-	-	TRBV11-3	15	CASSFRNGNTGELFF	TGTGCCAGCAGCTTCCGTAATGGGAACACCGGGGAGCTGTTTTTT
TRBJ1-2	-	-	TRBV5-1	15	CASSLVAGANYGYTF	TGCGCCAGCAGCTTGGTCGCGGGAGCTAACTATGGCTACACCTTC
TRBJ1-1	-	-	TRBV2	12	CASRQMNTEAFF	TGTGCCAGCCGGCAAATGAACACTGAAGCTTTCTTT
TRBJ2-3	-	-	TRBV20-1	11	CSGLEVDTQYF	TGCAGTGGGCTGGAGGTCGATACGCAGTATTTT
TRBJ1-1	-	-	TRBV7-9	14	CASSSQVQNTEAFF	TGTGCCAGCAGCTCCCAGGTCCAGAACACTGAAGCTTTCTTT
TRBJ2-5	-	TRBD2	TRBV28	16	CASTFESGRSQETQYF	TGTGCCAGCACCTTCGAGAGCGGGAGATCGCAAGAGACCCAGTACTTC
TRBJ2-5	-	-	TRBV12-3/TRBV12-4	13	CASSLRQQETQYF	TGTGCCAGCAGTTTAAGACAGCAAGAGACCCAGTACTTC
TRBJ2-2	-	-	TRBV3-1/TRBV3-2	15	CASSQEGFNTGELFF	TGTGCCAGCAGCCAAGAGGGGTTTAACACCGGGGAGCTGTTTTTT
TRBJ2-2	-	TRBD1	TRBV2	15	CASLSTGMNTGELFF	TGTGCCAGTTTGTCGACAGGGATGAACACCGGGGAGCTGTTTTTT
TRBJ1-5	-	TRBD1	TRBV7-6	17	CASSLGGTGLKRQPQHF	TGTGCCAGCAGCTTAGGGGGGACAGGTCTAAAACGTCAGCCCCAGCATTTT
TRBJ2-2	-	-	TRBV15	12	CATSRDTGELFF	TGTGCCACCAGCCGGGACACCGGGGAGCTGTTTTTT
TRBJ2-1	-	TRBD1	TRBV5-6	15	CASSLSTGDYNEQFF	TGTGCCAGCAGCTTGTCCACAGGGGACTACAATGAGCAGTTCTTC
TRBJ1-4	-	TRBD1	TRBV9	16	CASSGGQGDDYEKLFF	TGTGCCAGCAGCGGGGGACAGGGGGACGATTATGAAAAACTGTTTTTT
TRBJ2-5	-	TRBD2	TRBV24-1	16	CATSPSAGGTRETQYF	TGTGCCACCAGCCCCTCGGCGGGGGGGACGCGGGAGACCCAGTACTTC
TRBJ2-7	-	-	TRBV6-5	15	CASSYSRDGVNEQYF	TGTGCCAGCAGTTACTCACGGGACGGGGTCAACGAGCAGTACTTC
TRBJ2-3	-	TRBD2	TRBV24-1	18	CATSARTSGAQGSDTQYF	TGTGCCACCAGTGCTAGGACTAGCGGGGCCCAGGGGTCAGATACGCAGTATTTT
TRBJ1-2	-	TRBD1	TRBV28	14	CASNLQGAPYGYTF	TGTGCCAGCAATCTACAGGGGGCGCCTTATGGCTACACCTTC
TRBJ2-3	-	-	TRBV15	13	CATSRDRADTQYF	TGTGCCACCAGCAGAGATCGCGCAGATACGCAGTATTTT
TRBJ2-7	-	-	TRBV27	13	CASSLTASYEQYF	TGTGCCAGCAGTTTAACGGCTTCCTACGAGCAGTACTTC
TRBJ2-7	-	TRBD1	TRBV7-2	15	CASSPRGQGGYEQYF	TGTGCCAGCAGCCCGCGGGGACAGGGAGGCTACGAGCAGTACTTC
TRBJ2-3	-	-	TRBV5-1	15	CASSLGSGGTDTQYF	TGCGCCAGCAGCTTGGGGTCGGGCGGCACAGATACGCAGTATTTT
TRBJ2-7	-	-	TRBV3-1/TRBV3-2	10	CASSLYEQYF	TGTGCCAGCAGCCTCTACGAGCAGTACTTC
TRBJ1-5	-	-	TRBV19	15	CASSIEWGRDQPQHF	TGTGCCAGTAGTATAGAGTGGGGGCGCGATCAGCCCCAGCATTTT
TRBJ1-2	-	-	TRBV30	11	CAWSVERKYTF	TGTGCCTGGAGTGTGGAAAGAAAGTACACCTTC
TRBJ2-7	-	-	TRBV6-2/TRBV6-3	14	CASSYYTPGTEQYF	TGTGCCAGCAGTTACTACACCCCCGGGACCGAGCAGTACTTC
TRBJ2-1	-	-	TRBV27	16	CASSLSSGALYNEQFF	TGTGCCAGCAGTTTATCTTCAGGTGCCCTATACAATGAGCAGTTCTTC
TRBJ2-2	-	-	TRBV5-6	15	CASSLGSPGAGELFF	TGTGCCAGCAGCTTGGGATCCCCGGGGGCCGGGGAGCTGTTTTTT
TRBJ1-5	-	-	TRBV29-1	11	CSVGSNQPQHF	TGCAGCGTCGGGAGCAATCAGCCCCAGCATTTT
TRBJ2-2	-	-	TRBV7-3	15	CASSKNALGTGELFF	TGTGCCAGCAGTAAGAATGCACTAGGGACCGGGGAGCTGTTTTTT
TRBJ1-2	-	TRBD1	TRBV30	15	CAWSGKTGSDFGYTF	TGTGCCTGGAGTGGGAAGACAGGGAGCGACTTTGGCTACACCTTC
TRBJ2-6	-	-	TRBV3-1/TRBV3-2	16	CASSQGRRSGANVLTF	TGTGCCAGCAGCCAAGGAAGAAGATCTGGGGCCAACGTCCTGACTTTC
TRBJ1-5	-	-	TRBV2	16	CASSVIGRTSNQPQHF	TGTGCCAGCAGTGTTATCGGCAGGACTAGCAATCAGCCCCAGCATTTT
TRBJ1-2	-	-	TRBV2	13	CASSEVGVDGYTF	TGTGCCAGCAGTGAAGTGGGGGTGGATGGCTACACCTTC
TRBJ2-7	-	-	TRBV5-4	14	CASSLGGPTYEQYF	TGTGCCAGCAGCTTGGGGGGACCCACCTACGAGCAGTACTTC
TRBJ2-2	-	TRBD2	TRBV7-7	16	CASSLAPGLASGELFF	TGTGCCAGCAGCTTAGCACCGGGACTAGCGTCCGGGGAGCTGTTTTTT
TRBJ1-5	once	-	TRBV19	14	CASSVPQGNQPQHF	TGTGCCAGTAGTGTCCCTCAGGGAAATCAGCCCCAGCATTTT
TRBJ2-3	-	-	TRBV19	14	CASSIRDNTDTQYF	TGTGCCAGTAGTATTAGGGACAACACAGATACGCAGTATTTT
TRBJ2-3	-	TRBD1	TRBV5-1	14	CASSLSTGADTQYF	TGCGCCAGCAGCTTATCCACAGGGGCAGATACGCAGTATTTT
TRBJ2-3	few	-	TRBV28	16	CASSSRGTAWADTQYF	TGTGCCAGCAGTTCCCGAGGGACCGCGTGGGCAGATACGCAGTATTTT